This T cell receptor beta chain was identified in a study of CD8 T cells in Susac syndrome. This CDR3 region has 17 residues. Germline V gene lookup returns CDR1 MGHDK and CDR2 SYGVNS. V lost 3 bases and J lost 1; bases outside the gene matches: 8. With random hexamers, 0.5 to 1 ug RNA was reverse transcribed. TCRdb re-called the immunoSEQ multiplex PCR reads with MiXCR, one entry per CDR3 protein. The sample includes more than 120,000 distinct CDR3 sequences, 94% of them seen just once. The J gene is TRBJ2-7, the V gene TRBV25-1, with TRBD2 identical over 11 bases. Sequenced input: CD4+ T cells from PBMCs. The clonotype was recovered from a human donor in good health. CDR3 sequence: CASSDLGLAGNSYEQYF. The CDR3 nucleotides are TGTGCCAGCAGTGATCTCGGACTAGCGGGTAATTCCTACGAGCAGTACTTC.